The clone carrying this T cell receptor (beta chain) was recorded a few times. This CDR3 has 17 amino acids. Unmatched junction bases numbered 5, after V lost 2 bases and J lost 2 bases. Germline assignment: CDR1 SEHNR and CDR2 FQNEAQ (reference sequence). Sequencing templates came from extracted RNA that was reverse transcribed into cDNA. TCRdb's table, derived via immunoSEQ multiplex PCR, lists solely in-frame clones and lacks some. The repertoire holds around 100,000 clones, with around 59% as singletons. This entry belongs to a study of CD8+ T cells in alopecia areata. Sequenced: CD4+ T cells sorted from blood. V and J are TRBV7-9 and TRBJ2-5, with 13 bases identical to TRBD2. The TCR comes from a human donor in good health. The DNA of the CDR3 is TGTGCCAGCAGCTTACCCCAGACTAGCGGGGGGCAAGAGACCCAGTACTTC. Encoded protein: CASSLPQTSGGQETQYF.